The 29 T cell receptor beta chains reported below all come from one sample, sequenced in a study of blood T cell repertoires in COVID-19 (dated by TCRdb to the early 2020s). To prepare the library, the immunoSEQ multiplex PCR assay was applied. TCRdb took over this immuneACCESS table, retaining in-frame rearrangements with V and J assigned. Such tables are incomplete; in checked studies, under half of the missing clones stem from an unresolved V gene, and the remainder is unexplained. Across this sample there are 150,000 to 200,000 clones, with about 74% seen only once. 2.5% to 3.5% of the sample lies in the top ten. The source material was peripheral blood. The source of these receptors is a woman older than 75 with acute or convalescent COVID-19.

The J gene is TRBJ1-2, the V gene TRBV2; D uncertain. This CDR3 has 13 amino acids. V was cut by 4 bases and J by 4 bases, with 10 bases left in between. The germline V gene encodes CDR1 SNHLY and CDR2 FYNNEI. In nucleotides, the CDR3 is TGTGCCAGCAGTGTTCCAGAGGCCTATGGCTACACCTTC. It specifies CASSVPEAYGYTF.

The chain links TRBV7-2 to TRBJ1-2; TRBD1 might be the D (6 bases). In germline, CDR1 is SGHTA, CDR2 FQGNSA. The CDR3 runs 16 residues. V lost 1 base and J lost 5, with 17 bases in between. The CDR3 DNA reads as TGTGCCAGCAGCTTAGGAGGCGGGGGCGAGGGATATGGCTACACCTTC. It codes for CASSLGGGGEGYGYTF.

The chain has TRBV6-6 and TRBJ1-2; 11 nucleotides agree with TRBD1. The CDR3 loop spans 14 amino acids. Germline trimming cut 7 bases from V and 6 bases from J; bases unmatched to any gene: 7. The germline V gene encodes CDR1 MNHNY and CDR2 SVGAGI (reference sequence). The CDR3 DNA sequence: TGTGCCAGCACCTTCGGGGGACAGGGGGATGGCTACACCTTC. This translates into CASTFGGQGDGYTF.

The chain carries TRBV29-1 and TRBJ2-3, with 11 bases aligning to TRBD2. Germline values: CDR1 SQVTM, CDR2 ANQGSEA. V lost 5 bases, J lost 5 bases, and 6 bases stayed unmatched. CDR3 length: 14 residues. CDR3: CSVFSGRAGDTQYF. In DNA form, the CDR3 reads TGCAGCGTTTTTAGCGGGAGGGCCGGAGATACGCAGTATTTT.

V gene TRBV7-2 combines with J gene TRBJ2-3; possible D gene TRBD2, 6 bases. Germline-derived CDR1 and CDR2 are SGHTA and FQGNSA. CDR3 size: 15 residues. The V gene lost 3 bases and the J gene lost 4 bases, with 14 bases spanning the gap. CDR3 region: CASSLVGSRADTQYF. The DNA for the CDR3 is TGTGCCAGCAGCTTGGTCGGGAGTCGCGCAGATACGCAGTATTTT.

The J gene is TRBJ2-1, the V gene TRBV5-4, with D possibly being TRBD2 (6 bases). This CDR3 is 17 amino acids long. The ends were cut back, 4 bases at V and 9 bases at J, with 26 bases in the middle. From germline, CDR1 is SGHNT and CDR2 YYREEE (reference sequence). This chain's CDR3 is CASSQGGSGAPLGEQFF. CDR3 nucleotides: TGTGCCAGCAGCCAGGGTGGTAGCGGAGCGCCCTTAGGTGAGCAGTTCTTC.

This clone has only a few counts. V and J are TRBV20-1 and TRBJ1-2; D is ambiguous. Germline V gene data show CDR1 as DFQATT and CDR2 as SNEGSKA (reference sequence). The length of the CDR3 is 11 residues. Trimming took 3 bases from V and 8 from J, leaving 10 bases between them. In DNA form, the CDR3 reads TGCAGTGCTAGTTCCCCTTCCGGCTACACCTTC. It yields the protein CSASSPSGYTF.

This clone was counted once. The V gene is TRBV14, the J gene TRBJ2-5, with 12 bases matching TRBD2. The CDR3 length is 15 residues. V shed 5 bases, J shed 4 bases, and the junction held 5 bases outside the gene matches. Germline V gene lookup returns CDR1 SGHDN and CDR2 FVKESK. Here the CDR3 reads CASSRLAGELETQYF. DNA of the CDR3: TGTGCCAGCAGCAGACTAGCGGGAGAACTAGAGACCCAGTACTTC.

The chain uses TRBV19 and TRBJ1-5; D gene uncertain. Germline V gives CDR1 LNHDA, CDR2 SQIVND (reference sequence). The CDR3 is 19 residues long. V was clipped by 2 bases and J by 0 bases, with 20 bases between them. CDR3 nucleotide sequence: TGTGCCAGTAGTATACCCCCATACGGGAATAGGAATAGCAATCAGCCCCAGCATTTT. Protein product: CASSIPPYGNRNSNQPQHF.

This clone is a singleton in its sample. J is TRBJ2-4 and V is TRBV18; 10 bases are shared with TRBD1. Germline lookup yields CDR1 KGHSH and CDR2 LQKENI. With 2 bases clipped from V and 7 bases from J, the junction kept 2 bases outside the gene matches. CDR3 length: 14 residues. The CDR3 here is CASSPGQGVNIQYF. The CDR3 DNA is TGTGCCAGCTCACCAGGACAGGGGGTGAACATTCAGTACTTC.

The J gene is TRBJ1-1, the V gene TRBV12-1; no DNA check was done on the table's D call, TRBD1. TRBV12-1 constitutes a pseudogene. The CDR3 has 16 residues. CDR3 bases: TGTGCCAGCAGAGAGAAAGGGGCCAGTGTTTGGCGAACGGCTTTCTTT. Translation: CASREKGASVWRTAFF.

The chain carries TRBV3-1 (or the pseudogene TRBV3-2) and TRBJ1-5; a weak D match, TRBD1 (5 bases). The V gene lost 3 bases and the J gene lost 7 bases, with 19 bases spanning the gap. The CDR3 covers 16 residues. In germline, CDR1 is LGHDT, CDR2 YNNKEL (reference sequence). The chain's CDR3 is CASSHLPGTSNQPQHF. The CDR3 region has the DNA TGTGCCAGCAGCCATCTTCCAGGGACTTCTAACCAGCCCCAGCATTTT.

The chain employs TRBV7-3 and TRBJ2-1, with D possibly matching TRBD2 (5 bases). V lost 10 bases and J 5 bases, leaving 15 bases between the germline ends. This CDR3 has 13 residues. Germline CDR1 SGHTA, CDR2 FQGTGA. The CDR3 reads CATSRGVDNEQFF. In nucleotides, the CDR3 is TGTGCCACCTCCCGGGGTGTAGACAATGAGCAGTTCTTC.

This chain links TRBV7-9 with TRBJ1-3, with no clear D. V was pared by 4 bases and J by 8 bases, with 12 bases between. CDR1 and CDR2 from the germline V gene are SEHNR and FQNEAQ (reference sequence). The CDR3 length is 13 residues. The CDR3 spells CASSSEKLHTIYF. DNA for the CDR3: TGTGCCAGCAGCTCCGAGAAACTGCACACCATATATTTT.

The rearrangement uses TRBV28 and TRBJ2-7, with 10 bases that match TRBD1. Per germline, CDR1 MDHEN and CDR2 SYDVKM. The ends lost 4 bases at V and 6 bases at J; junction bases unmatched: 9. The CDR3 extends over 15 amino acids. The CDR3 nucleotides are TGTGCCAGCAGTTCGCCGGGACAGGGGACGGCCGAGCAGTACTTC. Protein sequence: CASSSPGQGTAEQYF.

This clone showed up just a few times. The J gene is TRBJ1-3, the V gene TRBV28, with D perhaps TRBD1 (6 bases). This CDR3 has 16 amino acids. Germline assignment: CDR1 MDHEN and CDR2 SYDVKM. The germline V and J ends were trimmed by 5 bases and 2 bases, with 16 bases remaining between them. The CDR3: CASSQPQGPTGNTIYF. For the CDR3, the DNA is TGTGCCAGCAGTCAACCTCAGGGGCCGACTGGAAACACCATATATTTT. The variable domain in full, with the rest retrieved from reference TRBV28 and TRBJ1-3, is DVKVTQSSRYLVKRTGEKVFLECVQDMDHENMFWYRQDPGLGLRLIYFSYDVKMKEKGDIPEGYSVSREKKERFSLILESASTNQTSMYLCASSQPQGPTGNTIYFGEGSWLTVV.

The CDR3 DNA follows: TGTGCCAGCAGACCCTACGAGACTAGCGGGAGGGACAATGAGCAGTTCTTC. Amino acid sequence: CASRPYETSGRDNEQFF. The genes are TRBV7-2 and TRBJ2-1; 14 nucleotides agree with TRBD2. V gave up 6 bases and J gave up 5 bases; unmatched junction bases: 9. CDR1 is SGHTA and CDR2 is FQGNSA in the germline V gene. The CDR3 extends over 17 amino acids. Supplemented by reference TRBV7-2 and TRBJ2-1, the full variable domain reads GAGVSQSPSNKVTEKGKDVELRCDPISGHTALYWYRQSLGQGLEFLIYFQGNSAPDKSGLPSDRFSAERTGGSVSTLTIQRTQQEDSAVYLCASRPYETSGRDNEQFFGPGTRLTVL.

CDR3 nucleotides: TGTGCCAGCAGTTTATTAGCGGGGAACGACTACGAGCAGTACTTC. Its protein product is CASSLLAGNDYEQYF. This sequence joins TRBV27 and TRBJ2-7; the match to TRBD2 covers 8 bases. CDR1 is MNHEY and CDR2 is SMNVEV in the germline V gene (reference sequence). J lost 3 bases, V lost 1 base, and 5 bases had no gene match. The CDR3 sequence is 15 residues long.

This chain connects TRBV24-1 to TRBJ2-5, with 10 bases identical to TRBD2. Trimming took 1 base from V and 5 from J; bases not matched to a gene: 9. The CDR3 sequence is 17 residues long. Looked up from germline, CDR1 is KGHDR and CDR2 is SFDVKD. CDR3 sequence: CATSDLSLAGESETQYF. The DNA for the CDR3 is TGTGCCACCAGTGATTTAAGCCTAGCGGGAGAATCGGAGACCCAGTACTTC.

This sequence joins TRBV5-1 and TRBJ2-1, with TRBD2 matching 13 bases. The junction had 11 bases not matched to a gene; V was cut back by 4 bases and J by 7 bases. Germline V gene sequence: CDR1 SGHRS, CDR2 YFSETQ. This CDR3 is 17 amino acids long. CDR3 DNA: TGCGCCAGCAGCAAATCCCTGGGGACTAGCGGGATTAATGAGCAGTTCTTC. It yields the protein CASSKSLGTSGINEQFF.

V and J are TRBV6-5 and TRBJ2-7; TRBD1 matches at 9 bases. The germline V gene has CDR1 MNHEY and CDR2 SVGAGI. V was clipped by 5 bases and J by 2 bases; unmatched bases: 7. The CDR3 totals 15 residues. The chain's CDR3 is CASSQTGGFTYEQYF. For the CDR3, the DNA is TGTGCCAGCAGTCAGACAGGGGGTTTTACCTACGAGCAGTACTTC.

CDR3: CASSLSGGTSGRNEQFF. DNA for the CDR3: TGTGCCAGCAGCCTTTCCGGAGGGACTAGCGGGAGGAATGAGCAGTTCTTC. V gene TRBV7-8 combines with J gene TRBJ2-1; TRBD2 agrees at 15 bases. The CDR3 has 17 residues. Germline CDR1 reads SGHVS; CDR2 reads FQNEAQ. Unmatched junction bases numbered 9, after V lost 5 bases and J lost 7 bases.

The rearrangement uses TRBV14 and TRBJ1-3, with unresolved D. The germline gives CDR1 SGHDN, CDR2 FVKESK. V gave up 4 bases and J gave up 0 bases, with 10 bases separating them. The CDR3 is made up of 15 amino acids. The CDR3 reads CASSLLPFSGNTIYF. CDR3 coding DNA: TGTGCCAGCAGCCTCCTCCCTTTCTCTGGAAACACCATATATTTT.

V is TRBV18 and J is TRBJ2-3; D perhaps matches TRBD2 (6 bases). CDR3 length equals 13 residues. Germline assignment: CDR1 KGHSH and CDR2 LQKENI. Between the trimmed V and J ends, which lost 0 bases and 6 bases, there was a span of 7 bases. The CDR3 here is CASSPPAGDTQYF. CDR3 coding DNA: TGTGCCAGCTCACCACCGGCGGGGGATACGCAGTATTTT.

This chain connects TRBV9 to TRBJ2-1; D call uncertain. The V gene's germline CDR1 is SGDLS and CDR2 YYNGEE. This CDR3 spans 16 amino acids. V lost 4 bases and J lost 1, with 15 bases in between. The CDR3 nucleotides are TGTGCCAGCAGCCCCCGCCTCTTCGGGTCCTACAATGAGCAGTTCTTC. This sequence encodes CASSPRLFGSYNEQFF.

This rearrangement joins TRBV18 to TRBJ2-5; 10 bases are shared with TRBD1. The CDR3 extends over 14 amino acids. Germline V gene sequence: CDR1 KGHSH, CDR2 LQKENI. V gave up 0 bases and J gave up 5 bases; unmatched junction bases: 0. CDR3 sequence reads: CASSPPGQGETQYF. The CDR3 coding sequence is TGTGCCAGCTCACCACCGGGACAGGGGGAGACCCAGTACTTC.

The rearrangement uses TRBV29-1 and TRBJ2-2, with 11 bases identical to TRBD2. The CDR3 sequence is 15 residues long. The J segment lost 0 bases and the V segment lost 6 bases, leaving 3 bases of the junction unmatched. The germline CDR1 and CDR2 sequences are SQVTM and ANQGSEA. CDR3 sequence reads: CSVVTSGTNTGELFF. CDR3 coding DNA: TGCAGCGTGGTGACTAGCGGGACGAACACCGGGGAGCTGTTTTTT.

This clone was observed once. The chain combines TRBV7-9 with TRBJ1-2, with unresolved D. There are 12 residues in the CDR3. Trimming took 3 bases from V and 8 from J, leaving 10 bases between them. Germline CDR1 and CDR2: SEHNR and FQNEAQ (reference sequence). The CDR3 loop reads CASSFEWRGYTF. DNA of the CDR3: TGTGCCAGCAGCTTTGAGTGGAGGGGCTACACCTTC.

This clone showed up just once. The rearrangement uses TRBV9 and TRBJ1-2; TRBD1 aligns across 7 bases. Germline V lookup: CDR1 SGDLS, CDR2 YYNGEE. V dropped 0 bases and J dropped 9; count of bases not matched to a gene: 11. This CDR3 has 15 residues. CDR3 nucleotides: TGTGCCAGCAGCGTAGCTCCCCAGGGGGAGGTGAGCTACACCTTC. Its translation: CASSVAPQGEVSYTF.